This note documents a single T cell receptor (beta chain) sequence. These data come from a study of blood T cell repertoires in COVID-19. Looking at the study overall: Material from acute and convalescent COVID-19 was sourced from the United States, Italy and Spain. Sources were T cells, B-cell-depleted T cells, or PBMCs; the material itself was cDNA or gDNA.

Original processing methods: Quantification of nucleated cells was approximated via reference gene primer amplification. Sequencing used immunoSEQ multiplex PCR; TCRdb keeps in-frame clones, though not all of them. The DNA gave D and trimming, while V, J and clone size come from that table. The data contain approximately 190,000 clones, about 88% of them singletons. The source material was peripheral blood. The source of this sequence is a woman aged 40 to 55 who had recovered from COVID-19.

The DNA of the CDR3 is TGTGCCAGCAGCCAAGTAAGCGTCTCTGGGGCCAACGTCCTGACTTTC. Encoded protein: CASSQVSVSGANVLTF. This chain uses TRBV4-2 with TRBJ2-6; no definite D call. This CDR3 has 16 amino acids. Germline CDR1 is LGHNA and CDR2 is YNFKEQ. V lost 1 base, J lost 0 bases, and 7 bases lay in between.